This TCR beta chain is from a study of blood T cell repertoires in COVID-19. Profiling relied on immunoSEQ multiplex PCR, and the TCRdb table lists in-frame clones only, not all of them. The sample includes 35,000 to 45,000 clones, around 76% of them seen just once. CDR1 and CDR2 (germline): MDHEN, SYDVKM. The CDR3 has 13 amino acids. V lost 6 bases, J lost 1 base, and 9 bases lay in between. Source material: peripheral blood. The chain combines TRBV28 with TRBJ1-2; no definite D call. The source is an older man with active or convalescent COVID-19. The CDR3: CASSVDINYGYTF. CDR3 nucleotides: TGTGCCAGCAGCGTAGATATTAACTATGGCTACACCTTC.